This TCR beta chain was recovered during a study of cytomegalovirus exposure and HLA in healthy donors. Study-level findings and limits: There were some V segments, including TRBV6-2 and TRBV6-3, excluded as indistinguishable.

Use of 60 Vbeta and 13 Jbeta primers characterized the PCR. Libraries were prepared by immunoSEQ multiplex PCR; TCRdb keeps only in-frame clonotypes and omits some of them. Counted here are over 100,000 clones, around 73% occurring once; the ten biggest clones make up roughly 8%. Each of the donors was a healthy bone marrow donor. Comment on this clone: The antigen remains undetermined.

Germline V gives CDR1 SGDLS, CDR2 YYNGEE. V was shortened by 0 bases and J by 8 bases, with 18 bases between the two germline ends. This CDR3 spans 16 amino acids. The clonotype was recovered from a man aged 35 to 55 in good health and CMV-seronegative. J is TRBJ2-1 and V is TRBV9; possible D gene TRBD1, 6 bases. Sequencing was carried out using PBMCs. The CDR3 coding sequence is TGTGCCAGCAGCGTAGTAGGGGGTGGGGCAGGCTATGAGCAGTTCTTC. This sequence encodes CASSVVGGGAGYEQFF.